This entry is about one TCR beta chain. The method was immunoSEQ multiplex PCR; TCRdb's version includes in-frame clones alone and lacks a portion of them. The sample shows 140,000 or so clones, 65% to 85% of them seen only once. This CDR3 is 15 amino acids long. Germline loops: CDR1 MDHEN, CDR2 SYDVKM. Trimming removed 4 bases from V and 8 bases from J; junction bases left unmatched: 9. This specimen belongs to a study of blood T cell repertoires in COVID-19. Study overall: Both acute and convalescent COVID-19 samples were obtained from the United States, Italy and Spain. Sample material is recorded as cDNA or gDNA derived from T cells, B-cell-depleted T cells, or PBMCs.

Seattle patient enrollment occurred during active infection, with longitudinal follow-up thereafter. The TCR sequence derives from a man younger than 45 with COVID-19, enrolled during active disease. The chain has TRBV28 and TRBJ2-1; 9 positions match TRBD1. Sequencing used peripheral blood. The DNA of the CDR3 is TGTGCCAGCAGTTCTCCGGGACAGGGTCGCCATGAGCAGTTCTTC. Translated, it gives CASSSPGQGRHEQFF.